Listed below are T cell receptor beta chains from one sample, sequenced in a study of cytomegalovirus exposure and HLA in healthy donors. Sequencing was performed with immunoSEQ multiplex PCR; in TCRdb, only in-frame clones are kept and a portion is missing. The sample lists about 190,000 clones, 9.5% to 15% seen once, with 7.5% to 10% in the top ten. The sequenced sample consisted of PBMCs. Source of these receptors: a man over 45 in good health and CMV-seropositive. Each CDR3 is given with its conserved first and last residue. A D gene is named only where the DNA matches it firmly. Clone size is not always given. Where it is, it says once, few, many or a class for expanded clones.

V gene	J gene	clone size	D gene	CDR3 protein	CDR3 DNA
TRBV30	TRBJ1-4	NA	NA	CAGRRQSEKLFF	TGTGCCGGACGAAGACAGAGCGAAAAACTGTTTTTT
TRBV19	TRBJ2-1	once	TRBD2	CASSVTSGGANEQFF	TGTGCCAGTAGTGTAACTAGCGGGGGGGCCAATGAGCAGTTCTTC
TRBV6-1	TRBJ1-2	few	NA	CAIHSYGYTF	TGTGCCATCCACAGCTATGGCTACACCTTC
TRBV6-5	TRBJ2-1	NA	TRBD2	CASSPTSGAHNEQFF	TGTGCCAGCAGTCCAACTAGCGGGGCCCACAATGAGCAGTTCTTC
TRBV27	TRBJ2-1	NA	TRBD1	CASSSVTGGLNEQFF	TGTGCCAGCAGTTCTGTGACAGGGGGCCTCAATGAGCAGTTCTTC
TRBV18	TRBJ2-7	few	NA	CASSPIGRVHEQYF	TGTGCCAGCTCACCCATTGGCAGGGTGCACGAGCAGTACTTC
TRBV19	TRBJ1-5	few	NA	CASRGGNQHQHF	TGTGCAAGTAGGGGGGGGAATCAGCACCAGCATTTT
TRBV6-1	TRBJ1-1	NA	NA	CASKTGLGPEAFF	TGTGCCAGCAAAACAGGTCTGGGGCCTGAAGCTTTCTTT
TRBV4-3	TRBJ2-2	NA	TRBD1	CASSQWTGVSSNTGELFF	TGCGCCAGCAGCCAATGGACAGGGGTATCGTCGAACACCGGGGAGCTGTTTTTT
TRBV5-6	TRBJ1-2	few	TRBD1	CASSTYDRGQDGYTF	TGTGCCAGCAGCACGTATGACAGGGGGCAGGATGGCTACACCTTC
TRBV28	TRBJ1-6	few	TRBD1	CASSLTTGGAQSSPLHF	TGTGCCAGCAGTTTAACAACAGGGGGCGCGCAGAGCTCACCCCTCCACTTT
TRBV15	TRBJ1-6	NA	NA	CATSRDSTPLHF	TGTGCCACCAGCAGAGATTCTACACCCCTCCACTTT
TRBV6-5	TRBJ1-2	NA	TRBD1	CASSYYRGRDYGYTF	TGTGCCAGCAGTTACTACAGGGGGAGGGACTATGGCTACACCTTC
TRBV5-5	TRBJ1-4	NA	NA	CASSSRASANEKLFF	TGTGCCAGCAGCTCCAGGGCGTCGGCTAATGAAAAACTGTTTTTT
TRBV18	TRBJ1-4	NA	NA	CASSARQSTNEKLFF	TGTGCCAGCTCCGCCCGACAGTCAACTAATGAAAAACTGTTTTTT
TRBV30	TRBJ1-1	NA	NA	CAWSVLREAFF	TGTGCCTGGAGTGTACTCCGTGAGGCTTTCTTT
TRBV5-1	TRBJ2-1	few	TRBD2	CASSPGDYSYNEQFF	TGCGCCAGCAGCCCCGGGGACTACTCCTACAATGAGCAGTTCTTC
TRBV30	TRBJ2-7	NA	NA	CAWSVQGGSYEQYF	TGTGCCTGGAGTGTACAAGGCGGCTCCTACGAGCAGTACTTC
TRBV6-5	TRBJ2-3	few	NA	CASSNQGDNTDTQYF	TGTGCCAGCAGTAACCAGGGTGACAACACAGATACGCAGTATTTT
TRBV5-1	TRBJ1-1	few	NA	CASSLGADMNTEAFF	TGCGCCAGCAGCTTGGGGGCAGATATGAACACTGAAGCTTTCTTT
TRBV4-2	TRBJ1-1	few	NA	CASSQVTVMNTEAFF	TGTGCCAGCAGCCAAGTTACGGTCATGAACACTGAAGCTTTCTTT
TRBV5-8	TRBJ1-6	NA	TRBD1	CASSTGTGSHSPLHF	TGTGCCAGCAGTACCGGGACAGGGTCTCATTCACCCCTCCACTTT
TRBV19	TRBJ2-1	NA	NA	CATLETGHNEQFF	TGTGCCACCCTGGAGACAGGTCACAATGAGCAGTTCTTC
TRBV4-3	TRBJ2-1	once	TRBD2	CASSQDKLAGPRMGNEQFF	TGCGCCAGCAGCCAAGATAAACTAGCGGGGCCCCGGATGGGGAATGAGCAGTTCTTC
TRBV6-4	TRBJ2-2	few	TRBD2	CASSAGGLAENTGELFF	TGTGCCAGCAGCGCTGGGGGACTAGCGGAGAACACCGGGGAGCTGTTTTTT
TRBV6-5	TRBJ2-7	few	TRBD2	CASSVSGLAGYQQYF	TGTGCCAGCAGTGTCTCCGGACTAGCGGGCTACCAGCAGTACTTC
TRBV28	TRBJ1-1	few	NA	CASIRGAGTEAFF	TGTGCCAGCATTCGGGGGGCAGGGACTGAAGCTTTCTTT
TRBV7-9	TRBJ1-4	NA	NA	CASSREGVEKLFF	TGTGCCAGCAGCCGAGAAGGGGTTGAAAAACTGTTTTTT
TRBV7-9	TRBJ1-1	NA	NA	CASSLGGPNTEAFF	TGTGCCAGCAGCTTAGGGGGGCCGAACACTGAAGCTTTCTTT
TRBV5-4	TRBJ2-4	NA	NA	CASSQKDSSIQYF	TGTGCCAGCAGCCAAAAGGACAGCAGCATTCAGTACTTC
TRBV7-2	TRBJ1-1	few	NA	CASSLTAGGVGTEAFF	TGTGCCAGCAGCTTAACTGCGGGGGGGGTAGGGACTGAAGCTTTCTTT
TRBV9	TRBJ1-2	few	TRBD1	CASSPETGRGGYTF	TGTGCCAGCAGCCCAGAGACAGGGAGAGGTGGCTACACCTTC
TRBV7-7	TRBJ2-5	NA	TRBD1	CASSFTGGETQYF	TGTGCTAGCAGTTTCACAGGGGGGGAGACCCAGTACTTC
TRBV28	TRBJ2-1	NA	NA	CASSSPGLSNEQFF	TGTGCCAGCAGTTCCCCGGGACTGTCAAATGAGCAGTTCTTC
TRBV11-1	TRBJ1-2	NA	NA	CASSRSGANYGYTF	TGTGCCAGCAGTCGCAGCGGTGCTAACTATGGCTACACCTTC
TRBV5-1	TRBJ2-5	few	NA	CASRSAAQGPETQYF	TGCGCCAGCAGGTCGGCCGCCCAGGGGCCTGAGACCCAGTACTTC
TRBV30	TRBJ2-1	NA	TRBD2	CAWSTPTRAGGYNEQFF	TGTGCCTGGAGTACCCCCACCCGGGCGGGGGGATACAATGAGCAGTTCTTC
TRBV7-8	TRBJ1-1	NA	TRBD1	CASSPQGVAALGTEAFF	TGTGCCAGCAGCCCCCAGGGGGTAGCCGCCCTTGGGACTGAAGCTTTCTTT
TRBV5-1	TRBJ1-1	few	NA	CASSPAGVLNTEAFF	TGCGCCAGCAGTCCTGCAGGGGTCCTGAACACTGAAGCTTTCTTT
TRBV9	TRBJ1-6	NA	TRBD1	CASSGRPGGGSPLHF	TGTGCCAGCAGCGGTAGGCCAGGGGGTGGATCACCCCTCCACTTT
TRBV5-4	TRBJ2-7	few	TRBD1	CASSPGTGMGEQYF	TGTGCCAGCAGCCCCGGGACAGGGATGGGCGAGCAGTACTTC
TRBV5-6	TRBJ1-2	NA	TRBD1	CASSYRGQGISGYTF	TGTGCCAGCAGCTATCGGGGACAGGGGATATCGGGCTACACCTTC
TRBV15	TRBJ2-1	NA	TRBD1	CATSRVQGDGYNEQFF	TGTGCCACCAGCAGAGTTCAGGGGGACGGCTACAATGAGCAGTTCTTC
TRBV5-1	TRBJ2-2	NA	TRBD1	CASSWDSRTGAFANTGELFF	TGCGCCAGCAGTTGGGACAGCCGGACAGGGGCCTTCGCGAACACCGGGGAGCTGTTTTTT
TRBV29-1	TRBJ2-1	few	TRBD1	CSVTGTGERLYNEQFF	TGCAGCGTCACCGGGACAGGGGAACGATTATACAATGAGCAGTTCTTC
TRBV19	TRBJ1-1	NA	TRBD1	CASSTLLGQTNTEAFF	TGTGCCAGTAGTACTCTTTTGGGACAGACTAACACTGAAGCTTTCTTT
TRBV19	TRBJ1-1	few	NA	CASSTRRSTEAFF	TGTGCCAGTAGTACCCGGAGGAGCACTGAAGCTTTCTTT
TRBV30	TRBJ1-2	few	NA	CAWSAQGWDYGYTF	TGTGCCTGGAGTGCTCAGGGCTGGGACTATGGCTACACCTTC
TRBV5-1	TRBJ2-1	NA	NA	CASSLEPYNEQFF	TGCGCCAGCAGCTTGGAGCCCTACAATGAGCAGTTCTTC
TRBV5-6	TRBJ2-3	NA	TRBD2	CASSRGVAGYTDTQYF	TGTGCCAGCAGCCGGGGAGTAGCGGGGTACACAGATACGCAGTATTTT
TRBV4-1	TRBJ1-5	few	TRBD1	CASSQDSGTGEYSNQPQHF	TGCGCCAGCAGCCAAGATTCGGGGACAGGAGAATATAGCAATCAGCCCCAGCATTTT
TRBV6-1	TRBJ1-2	few	TRBD1	CASSRTGGNYGYTF	TGTGCCAGCAGTCGGACAGGGGGTAACTATGGCTACACCTTC
TRBV5-8	TRBJ2-3	few	NA	CASSLSGRGTDTQYF	TGTGCCAGCAGCTTGTCGGGAAGAGGCACAGATACGCAGTATTTT
TRBV28	TRBJ1-3	NA	NA	CASSLRTGGNTIYF	TGTGCCAGCAGTTTGAGGACGGGGGGAAACACCATATATTTT
TRBV6-6	TRBJ2-5	NA	TRBD2	CASSTGGETQYF	TGTGCCAGCAGTACGGGGGGGGAGACCCAGTACTTC
TRBV11-3	TRBJ2-1	NA	NA	CASSLLNGVSGLIDEQFF	TGTGCCAGCAGCTTACTTAACGGAGTTTCAGGGTTGATCGATGAGCAGTTCTTC